This paragraph covers one T cell receptor (beta chain) sequence. Libraries were prepared by immunoSEQ multiplex PCR; TCRdb keeps only in-frame clonotypes and omits some of them. The sample contains approximately 280,000 clones, approximately 90% of which appear only once. V lost 6 bases, J lost 8 bases, and 9 bases stayed unmatched. This CDR3 is 14 amino acids long. In germline, CDR1 is SNHLY, CDR2 FYNNEI. The data originate from a study of blood T cell repertoires in COVID-19. The study counted Cohort 3 donors as recovered given two negative PCRs, clearance, or symptom resolution. The genes are TRBV2 and TRBJ1-4, with 7 nucleotides matching TRBD1. Source material: PBMCs or T cells enriched from blood (not recorded which). This clonotype was obtained from a woman between 35 and 50 years old who had recovered from COVID-19. The CDR3 loop is CASRDRQGREKLFF. The CDR3 nucleotides are TGTGCCAGCAGGGACCGACAGGGTCGGGAAAAACTGTTTTTT.